Following are 2 T cell receptor beta chains from one sample sequenced in a study of Ad26.COV2.S vaccination and SARS-CoV-2 variants. The treatment denotes: roughly 19 received Ad26.COV2.S at low or high dose, single or two shots; about five received placebo; per-sample allocation not given. Repertoires come from day 63 after the first vaccine or placebo injection. This table comes from immunoSEQ multiplex PCR, and its TCRdb copy is limited to in-frame clones, with some not included. This table has approximately 420,000 clones, more than 75% appearing once. The sequencing used peripheral blood, collected in a trial of Ad26.COV2.S vaccine versus placebo. The receptors come from a person aged 18-65 years who received the Ad26.COV2.S COVID-19 vaccine or a placebo.

The chain recombines TRBV9 with TRBJ1-2, with D uncertain. Trimming left V 0 bases short and J 9 bases short, with 9 bases between. CDR1 SGDLS and CDR2 YYNGEE come from the germline V gene. This CDR3 is 12 amino acids long. Here the CDR3 reads CASSVGTGRYTF. For the CDR3, the DNA is TGTGCCAGCAGCGTAGGCACGGGTCGCTACACCTTC.

The chain has TRBV28 and TRBJ2-7; D possibly corresponds to TRBD2 (5 bases). V was cut by 10 bases and J by 0 bases, with 10 bases left in between. The CDR3 totals 12 residues. Germline CDR1 reads MDHEN; CDR2 reads SYDVKM. The CDR3 sequence: CATTGLSYEQYF. The CDR3 DNA reads as TGTGCCACCACCGGACTCTCCTACGAGCAGTACTTC.